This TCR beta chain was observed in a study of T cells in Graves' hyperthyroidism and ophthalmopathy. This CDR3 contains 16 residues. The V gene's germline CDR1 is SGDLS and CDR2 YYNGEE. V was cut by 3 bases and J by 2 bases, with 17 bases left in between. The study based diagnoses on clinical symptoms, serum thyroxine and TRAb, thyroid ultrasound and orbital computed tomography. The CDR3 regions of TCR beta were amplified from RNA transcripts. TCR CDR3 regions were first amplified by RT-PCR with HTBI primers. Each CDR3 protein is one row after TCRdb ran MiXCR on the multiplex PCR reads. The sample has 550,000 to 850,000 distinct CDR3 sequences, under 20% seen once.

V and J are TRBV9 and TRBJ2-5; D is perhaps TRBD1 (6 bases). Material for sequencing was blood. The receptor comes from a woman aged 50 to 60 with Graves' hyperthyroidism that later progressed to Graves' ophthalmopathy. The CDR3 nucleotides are TGTGCCAGCAGCGCAGCCTGGACAGTTGGGCAAGAGACCCAGTACTTC. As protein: CASSAAWTVGQETQYF.